These 31 T cell receptor beta chains came from one sample sequenced in a study of blood T cell repertoires in COVID-19. Method: immunoSEQ multiplex PCR; TCRdb's copy keeps in-frame clones and lacks some. The sample contains some 250,000 clones, around nine tenths of which appear only once. The sequencing sample was made of peripheral blood. These receptors all stem from a woman in her 70s with active or convalescent COVID-19.

CDR3 coding DNA: TGTGCCAGCAGCTGGACAGATGAAAAACTGTTTTTT. Protein: CASSWTDEKLFF. The rearrangement links TRBV2 to TRBJ1-4; weak D call: TRBD1 (6 bases). Germline assignment: CDR1 SNHLY and CDR2 FYNNEI. Between the trimmed V and J ends, which lost 6 bases and 6 bases, there was a span of 8 bases. This CDR3 has 12 residues. The full variable domain, in which reference TRBV2 and TRBJ1-4 provide the parts outside the CDR3, is EPEVTQTPSHQVTQMGQEVILRCVPISNHLYFYWYRQILGQKVEFLVSFYNNEISEKSEIFDDQFSVERPDGSNFTLKIRSTKLEDSAMYFCASSWTDEKLFFGSGTQLSVL.

The CDR3 reads CASSLIRTGREQYF. The CDR3 DNA reads as TGTGCCAGCAGTCTAATCCGGACAGGGCGCGAGCAGTACTTC. The chain combines TRBV6-6 with TRBJ2-7; 8 positions agree with TRBD1. From germline, CDR1 is MNHNY and CDR2 SVGAGI (reference sequence). The CDR3 totals 14 residues. V shed 5 bases and J 6 bases; nucleotides not matched to a gene: 9.

As DNA, the CDR3 is TGTGCCAGCAGTAAGGGACAGGGGGCCCGCGAGCAGTACTTC. As protein: CASSKGQGAREQYF. The chain is built from TRBV5-4 and TRBJ2-7; TRBD1 matches at 12 bases. Trimming at V came to 5 bases and at J to 6 bases, leaving 6 bases not matched to a gene. CDR3 length: 14 amino acids. Germline lookup yields CDR1 SGHNT and CDR2 YYREEE (reference sequence). Full variable domain (missing parts from reference TRBV5-4 and TRBJ2-7): ETGVTQSPTHLIKTRGQQVTLRCSSQSGHNTVSWYQQALGQGPQFIFQYYREEENGRGNFPPRFSGLQFPNYSSELNVNALELDDSALYLCASSKGQGAREQYFGPGTRLTVT.

The chain recombines TRBV7-2 with TRBJ2-2; D possibly corresponds to TRBD2 (6 bases). Germline V gives CDR1 SGHTA, CDR2 FQGNSA. Trimming took off 5 bases at V and 7 bases at J, with 11 bases between the two ends. The CDR3 is made up of 13 amino acids. CDR3: CASSILTSGELFF. Written as DNA, the CDR3 is TGTGCCAGCAGCATACTGACTAGCGGGGAGCTGTTTTTT.

This chain uses TRBV4-1 with TRBJ1-1; D unresolved. This CDR3 has 14 residues. Trimming removed 4 bases from V and 1 base from J, with 10 bases in between. Germline CDR1 is MGHRA and CDR2 is YSYEKL. This CDR3 reads CASSREGSNTEAFF. As DNA, the CDR3 is TGCGCCAGCAGCCGGGAGGGATCGAACACTGAAGCTTTCTTT.

The rearrangement links TRBV5-8 to TRBJ1-2; 9 nucleotides match TRBD1. CDR1 is SGHTS and CDR2 is YDEGEE in the germline V gene. This CDR3 is built from 16 residues. Trimming at V came to 4 bases and at J to 4 bases, leaving 11 bases not matched to a gene. The CDR3 DNA is TGTGCCAGCAGCATGAAAACAGGGGGCGCTCCCTATGGCTACACCTTC. This gives the protein CASSMKTGGAPYGYTF.

This chain connects TRBV7-2 to TRBJ2-7; TRBD2 aligns across 10 bases. Trimming removed 2 bases from V and 4 bases from J; junction bases left unmatched: 5. The length of the CDR3 is 15 residues. CDR1 is SGHTA, CDR2 FQGNSA, per germline. The CDR3 DNA is TGTGCCAGCAGCTTATTAGGGACTAGCGTATACGAGCAGTACTTC. Translating it yields CASSLLGTSVYEQYF.

V and J are TRBV6-2 or TRBV6-3 and TRBJ1-1; 8 bases fit TRBD1. The germline CDR1 and CDR2 sequences are MNHEY and SVGEGT. Unmatched junction bases numbered 12, after V lost 2 bases and J lost 1 base. This CDR3 region has 18 residues. The CDR3 DNA is TGTGCCAGCAGTTACCAACTCGGACAGGGACAGTCGAACACTGAAGCTTTCTTT. Its protein product is CASSYQLGQGQSNTEAFF.

The chain employs TRBV5-6 and TRBJ1-1, with no clear D. Per the germline V gene, CDR1 is SGHDT and CDR2 is YYEEEE. Trimming took 1 base from V and 0 from J, leaving 7 bases between them. This CDR3 region has 14 residues. The CDR3 sequence is CASSLNYVNTEAFF. The CDR3 DNA is TGTGCCAGCAGCTTGAATTATGTGAACACTGAAGCTTTCTTT.

The rearrangement links TRBV2 to TRBJ1-2; 8 nucleotides align to TRBD1. Trimming at V came to 7 bases and at J to 4 bases, leaving 2 bases not matched to a gene. There are 12 residues in the CDR3. Per germline, CDR1 SNHLY and CDR2 FYNNEI. This CDR3 reads CASNQGAYGYTF. In nucleotides, the CDR3 is TGTGCCAGCAATCAGGGGGCCTATGGCTACACCTTC. Supplemented by reference TRBV2 and TRBJ1-2, the full variable domain reads EPEVTQTPSHQVTQMGQEVILRCVPISNHLYFYWYRQILGQKVEFLVSFYNNEISEKSEIFDDQFSVERPDGSNFTLKIRSTKLEDSAMYFCASNQGAYGYTFGSGTRLTVV.

There are many counts of this clone. The chain employs TRBV3-1 (or the pseudogene TRBV3-2) and TRBJ2-2; D perhaps matches TRBD1 (6 bases). V lost 4 bases to trimming and J lost 0 bases, with 12 bases between them. The CDR3 spans 16 residues. CDR1 and CDR2 (germline): LGHDT, YNNKEL (reference sequence). The CDR3 spells CASSLRGSPNTGELFF. CDR3 DNA sequence: TGTGCCAGCAGCCTAAGGGGGAGCCCGAACACCGGGGAGCTGTTTTTT.

The V and J genes are TRBV20-1 and TRBJ1-5, with TRBD1 as a possible D gene (6 bases). Trimming removed 5 bases at V and 4 bases at J, with 6 bases between. CDR3 length: 11 amino acids. Germline V gene lookup returns CDR1 DFQATT and CDR2 SNEGSKA (reference sequence). The CDR3 here is CSAQGNQPQHF. CDR3 sequence (DNA): TGCAGTGCTCAGGGGAATCAGCCCCAGCATTTT.

This clone came up a few times. The V gene is TRBV9, the J gene TRBJ2-4, with 9 bases identical to TRBD2. Germline CDR1 is SGDLS and CDR2 is YYNGEE. Trimming took 0 bases from V and 6 from J; bases not matched to a gene: 4. This CDR3 region has 15 residues. The CDR3 nucleotides are TGTGCCAGCAGCGTAGCTAGCGGGGTGGGAAACATTCAGTACTTC. It encodes CASSVASGVGNIQYF.

This clone was picked up many times. The chain links TRBV3-1 (or the pseudogene TRBV3-2) to TRBJ2-6, with TRBD2 matching 9 bases. Looked up from germline, CDR1 is LGHDT and CDR2 is YNNKEL (reference sequence). There are 18 residues in the CDR3. J lost 0 bases, V lost 4 bases, and 7 bases had no gene match. The CDR3, as DNA: TGTGCCAGCAGCCCCGATAGCGGGGGCCCCTCTGGGGCCAACGTCCTGACTTTC. Amino acids: CASSPDSGGPSGANVLTF.

The chain carries TRBV5-4 and TRBJ2-7; 10 bases map to TRBD1. This CDR3 contains 14 residues. With 0 bases clipped from V and 6 bases from J, the junction kept 3 bases outside the gene matches. Germline V gene sequence: CDR1 SGHNT, CDR2 YYREEE (reference sequence). CDR3 sequence: CASSLVGTGAEQYF. The CDR3 region has the DNA TGTGCCAGCAGCTTGGTTGGGACAGGGGCCGAGCAGTACTTC.

The chain recombines TRBV7-2 with TRBJ2-7, with 7 bases aligning to TRBD1. Germline trimming cut 2 bases from V and 2 bases from J; bases unmatched to any gene: 6. CDR3 length equals 15 residues. Germline V gene sequence: CDR1 SGHTA, CDR2 FQGNSA. CDR3 residues: CASSLQDRSPYEQYF. CDR3 in DNA: TGTGCCAGCAGCTTACAGGACAGGAGCCCCTACGAGCAGTACTTC.

A few counts support this clone. CDR3 nucleotides: TGTGCCAGCAGCTCAGGACTAGCGGGGGGAGCGAACACCGGGGAGCTGTTTTTT. Protein sequence: CASSSGLAGGANTGELFF. The chain combines TRBV5-5 with TRBJ2-2; TRBD2 matches 14 bases. CDR3 size: 18 residues. V lost 3 bases and J lost 0; bases outside the gene matches: 4. In germline, CDR1 is SGHKS, CDR2 YYEKEE (reference sequence). Using reference TRBV5-5 and TRBJ2-2 for the parts outside the CDR3, the full variable domain is DAGVTQSPTHLIKTRGQQVTLRCSPISGHKSVSWYQQVLGQGPQFIFQYYEKEERGRGNFPDRFSARQFPNYSSELNVNALLLGDSALYLCASSSGLAGGANTGELFFGEGSRLTVL.

The rearrangement joins TRBV11-2 to TRBJ2-1, with 7 bases fitting TRBD1. V was clipped by 6 bases and J by 1 base; unmatched bases: 9. From germline, CDR1 is SGHAT and CDR2 FQNNGV. The CDR3 has 16 amino acids. The CDR3 coding sequence is TGTGCCAGCAGTCCGACAGGGTGGAGGTCCTACAATGAGCAGTTCTTC. This sequence encodes CASSPTGWRSYNEQFF.

This chain connects TRBV5-1 to TRBJ2-2; 9 bases fit TRBD1. The CDR3 length is 16 residues. V was pared by 4 bases and J by 5 bases, with 9 bases of the junction left unmatched. Germline V lookup: CDR1 SGHRS, CDR2 YFSETQ. The CDR3 sequence: CASSDSGQGRTGELFF. The CDR3 DNA is TGCGCCAGCAGCGATTCTGGACAGGGGAGAACCGGGGAGCTGTTTTTT.

The chain couples TRBV20-1 to TRBJ2-7, with a tentative D call TRBD1 (5 bases). The germline gives CDR1 DFQATT, CDR2 SNEGSKA (reference sequence). CDR3 length: 14 amino acids. The V end was cut by 3 bases, the J end by 1 base, with 13 bases between. The CDR3 bases are TGCAGTGCTAGTGGTGACAGTCCTTCCTACGAGCAGTACTTC. It is translated as CSASGDSPSYEQYF.

This clone has only one observation. V is TRBV7-6 and J is TRBJ2-7, with a possible D match to TRBD2 (5 bases). V lost 4 bases, J lost 7 bases, and 14 bases lay in between. This CDR3 contains 13 residues. In germline, CDR1 is SGHVS, CDR2 FNYEAQ. The CDR3 sequence: CASSSRSDGEQYF. CDR3 nucleotides: TGTGCCAGCAGCTCCCGTAGCGACGGGGAGCAGTACTTC.

The chain carries TRBV18 and TRBJ1-2; tentatively, D is TRBD1 (6 bases). V shed 3 bases and J shed 8 bases, with 13 bases lying between them. Germline loops: CDR1 KGHSH, CDR2 LQKENI. This CDR3 has 13 amino acids. CDR3 DNA sequence: TGTGCCAGCTCACCGGAACAGGGATTGGGCTACACCTTC. As protein: CASSPEQGLGYTF.

This chain connects TRBV5-1 to TRBJ2-1; possibly TRBD2 for D (6 bases). Germline V gene lookup returns CDR1 SGHRS and CDR2 YFSETQ. The CDR3 runs 14 residues. The V end was cut by 3 bases, the J end by 5 bases, with 12 bases between. Here the CDR3 reads CASSWDSRHNEQFF. CDR3 nucleotides: TGCGCCAGCAGCTGGGACTCCCGTCACAATGAGCAGTTCTTC. The full variable domain, in which reference TRBV5-1 and TRBJ2-1 provide the parts outside the CDR3, is KAGVTQTPRYLIKTRGQQVTLSCSPISGHRSVSWYQQTPGQGLQFLFEYFSETQRNKGNFPGRFSGRQFSNSRSEMNVSTLELGDSALYLCASSWDSRHNEQFFGPGTRLTVL.

The rearrangement links TRBV4-1 to TRBJ1-6; weak D call: TRBD1 (5 bases). Germline V gene data show CDR1 as MGHRA and CDR2 as YSYEKL. This CDR3 region has 16 residues. V lost 4 bases and J 7 bases, leaving 17 bases between the germline ends. Written as DNA, the CDR3 is TGCGCCAGCAGCCGATTGGGGGGTAGGAGAAATTCACCCCTCCACTTT. Protein sequence: CASSRLGGRRNSPLHF.

This clone came up once. This chain uses TRBV10-2 with TRBJ1-4; D not certain. The CDR3 covers 11 residues. Trimming took off 8 bases at V and 8 bases at J, with 9 bases between the two ends. Per germline, CDR1 WSHSY and CDR2 SAAADI. As DNA, the CDR3 is TGCGCCAGCCTCTACGGGGAAAAACTGTTTTTT. This codes for CASLYGEKLFF.

This chain links TRBV19 with TRBJ1-5, with D possibly being TRBD1 (5 bases). Germline V CDR1 and CDR2: LNHDA, SQIVND (reference sequence). V lost 1 base and J 2 bases, leaving 9 bases between the germline ends. The CDR3 is made up of 15 amino acids. The CDR3 nucleotides are TGTGCCAGTAGTATAGCAGGGCCGCGCAATCAGCCCCAGCATTTT. Translating gives CASSIAGPRNQPQHF.

This chain uses TRBV7-2 with TRBJ1-1, with D perhaps TRBD1 (6 bases). Germline CDR1 and CDR2: SGHTA and FQGNSA. The CDR3 contains 15 residues. V lost 5 bases and J lost 5, with 18 bases in between. The CDR3 here is CASSPLAGVGTEAFF. CDR3 sequence (DNA): TGTGCCAGCAGCCCCCTGGCAGGGGTCGGAACTGAAGCTTTCTTT.

CDR3 loop: CASSYRTGENTEAFF. In nucleotides, the CDR3 is TGTGCCAGCAGTTACCGGACAGGGGAGAACACTGAAGCTTTCTTT. This chain uses TRBV6-5 with TRBJ1-1; 9 bases align to TRBD1. This CDR3 is 15 amino acids long. With V trimmed by 2 bases and J by 1 base, 2 bases remained unmatched. Germline V gene data show CDR1 as MNHEY and CDR2 as SVGAGI.

V gene TRBV9 combines with J gene TRBJ2-3; D is unresolved. Germline CDR1 is SGDLS and CDR2 is YYNGEE. The V and J ends lost 3 bases and 2 bases respectively, with 7 bases between them. This CDR3 is built from 13 residues. Here the CDR3 reads CASSARFTDTQYF. For the CDR3, the DNA is TGTGCCAGCAGCGCGCGGTTCACAGATACGCAGTATTTT.

The count of this clone is one. CDR3 region: CASSAEREPGANVLTF. The CDR3 nucleotides read TGTGCCAGCAGCGCGGAGAGGGAACCTGGGGCCAACGTCCTGACTTTC. The chain has TRBV9 and TRBJ2-6; perhaps TRBD2 as D (5 bases). Germline V gives CDR1 SGDLS, CDR2 YYNGEE. Trimming shortened V by 3 bases and J by 2 bases, and 12 bases separated the two germline ends. This CDR3 spans 16 amino acids. Supplemented by reference TRBV9 and TRBJ2-6, the full variable domain reads DSGVTQTPKHLITATGQRVTLRCSPRSGDLSVYWYQQSLDQGLQFLIQYYNGEERAKGNILERFSAQQFPDLHSELNLSSLELGDSALYFCASSAEREPGANVLTFGAGSRLTVL.

This clone was found a few times. The CDR3 DNA reads TGCGCCAGCAGAACAGAAGCTGAAGCTTTCTTT. This gives the protein CASRTEAEAFF. The chain is built from TRBV5-1 and TRBJ1-1, with no clear D. From germline, CDR1 is SGHRS and CDR2 YFSETQ. This CDR3 has 11 residues. The V gene lost 5 bases and the J gene lost 6 bases, with 8 bases spanning the gap. The entire variable domain, with the rest obtained from reference TRBV5-1 and TRBJ1-1, is as follows: KAGVTQTPRYLIKTRGQQVTLSCSPISGHRSVSWYQQTPGQGLQFLFEYFSETQRNKGNFPGRFSGRQFSNSRSEMNVSTLELGDSALYLCASRTEAEAFFGQGTRLTVV.